There are many counts of the clone carrying this TCR beta chain. This entry is derived from a study of early T cells in non-severe SARS-CoV-2 infection. This CDR3 has 16 residues. V shed 4 bases and J 7 bases; nucleotides not matched to a gene: 8. Germline-derived CDR1 and CDR2 are SGHAT and FQNNGV. Attachment of unique molecular identifiers was made to individual cDNA molecules. Via MiXCR, TCRdb re-called the 5' RACE reads, giving one row per CDR3 protein. The sample consists of 20,000 to 30,000 distinct CDR3 sequences, 4.5% to 7% of them appearing once. This clonotype was sampled from an adult who was a healthcare worker with PCR-confirmed SARS-CoV-2 infection or an uninfected control (not recorded which). The sample taken for sequencing was whole blood. The chain couples TRBV11-2 to TRBJ2-1; 12 positions match TRBD2. DNA of the CDR3: TGTGCCAGCAGCTCGTACAGGGGGACTAGCGGGAATGAGCAGTTCTTC. Amino acids: CASSSYRGTSGNEQFF.